A selection of T cell receptor beta chains follows, all from one sample in a study of blood T cell repertoires in COVID-19. The table came from immunoSEQ multiplex PCR; TCRdb's copy has only in-frame clones and leaves some out. The sample carries about 230,000 clones, 88% recorded once. The sequenced sample was PBMCs or T cells enriched from blood (not recorded which). All receptors derive from a woman aged 30 to 39 who had been exposed to COVID-19. Both conserved end residues are part of each CDR3. Fields, in order: J gene, clone size, V gene, D gene, CDR3 protein, CDR3 DNA. The D gene is left open where the match is weak. Clone size is given for some rows only: seen once, a few or many times, or a class if the clone is expanded.

TRBJ2-2 . TRBV7-7 . CASSLSGVGTGELFF TGTGCTAGCAGCTTATCCGGAGTCGGGACCGGGGAGCTGTTTTTT
TRBJ1-1 . TRBV5-6 TRBD1 CASSWVHRGGTEAFF TGTGCCAGCAGCTGGGTACACAGGGGAGGCACTGAAGCTTTCTTT
TRBJ2-7 once TRBV28 . CASRPTGNYEQYF TGTGCCAGCAGACCCACAGGGAACTACGAGCAGTACTTC
TRBJ2-7 . TRBV5-6 . CASSLRGYEQYF TGTGCCAGCAGCTTGCGGGGGTACGAGCAGTACTTC
TRBJ1-1 . TRBV6-5 . CASMNRGRNTEAFF TGTGCCAGCATGAATAGGGGCCGGAACACTGAAGCTTTCTTT
TRBJ1-1 . TRBV6-5 . CASSLSGALYTEAFF TGTGCCAGCAGTTTGAGCGGGGCCCTTTACACTGAAGCTTTCTTT
TRBJ1-2 many TRBV10-3 TRBD1 CAISEQGYGYTF TGTGCCATCAGTGAACAGGGGTATGGCTACACCTTC
TRBJ2-3 . TRBV19 . CASSIGGGGTDTQYF TGTGCCAGTAGTATAGGGGGCGGTGGCACAGATACGCAGTATTTT
TRBJ2-2 . TRBV30 TRBD2 CAWSAGLAVTTGELFF TGTGCCTGGAGCGCAGGACTAGCGGTTACCACCGGGGAGCTGTTTTTT
TRBJ2-1 . TRBV7-6 . CASSPDARKVVYEQFF TGTGCCAGCAGCCCAGATGCTAGGAAGGTTGTCTATGAGCAGTTCTTC
TRBJ2-4 . TRBV6-5 TRBD2 CASSQGGQNIQYF TGTGCCAGCTCCCAGGGAGGGCAAAACATTCAGTACTTC
TRBJ1-5 . TRBV6-5 . CASSSNPGFQPQHF TGTGCCAGCAGTTCCAACCCAGGGTTTCAGCCCCAGCATTTT
TRBJ2-5 . TRBV5-1 TRBD1 CASSFSGTGGMETQYF TGCGCCAGCAGCTTCTCCGGGACAGGGGGTATGGAGACCCAGTACTTC
TRBJ2-1 . TRBV7-3 . CASSLGDYRNEQFF TGTGCCAGCAGCTTAGGTGACTATAGAAATGAGCAGTTCTTC
TRBJ1-2 . TRBV27 . CASSSPLIRGSGYTF TGTGCCAGCAGTTCCCCCCTTATCAGGGGTTCTGGCTACACCTTC
TRBJ1-2 once TRBV9 . CASSPAGTDYGYTF TGTGCCAGCAGCCCCGCAGGGACTGACTATGGCTACACCTTC
TRBJ2-5 . TRBV9 TRBD2 CASSVSSGSGETQYF TGTGCCAGCAGCGTTTCCAGCGGGAGTGGGGAGACCCAGTACTTC
TRBJ1-1 . TRBV10-3 TRBD1 CAITLTGENTEAFF TGTGCCATCACCTTGACAGGGGAGAACACTGAAGCTTTCTTT
TRBJ2-5 . TRBV5-4 TRBD2 CASSYPGLAYETQYF TGTGCCAGCAGCTACCCGGGACTAGCGTACGAGACCCAGTACTTC
TRBJ1-2 few TRBV27 . CASSGNRDLLLRGYTF TGTGCCAGCAGTGGAAACAGGGATCTACTACTACGTGGCTACACCTTC
TRBJ1-2 . TRBV2 TRBD1 CASRGTEYGYTF TGTGCCAGCAGGGGGACAGAGTACGGCTACACCTTC
TRBJ1-6 . TRBV21-1 . CARAGGTFLHF TGTGCCAGGGCGGGGGGCACCTTCCTCCACTTT
TRBJ1-5 few TRBV19 TRBD1 CASSTLTGANQPQHF TGTGCCAGTAGTACCCTGACAGGGGCCAATCAGCCCCAGCATTTT
TRBJ1-1 . TRBV4-1 . CASSQEVGSDRMNTEAFF TGCGCCAGCAGCCAAGAGGTGGGTTCCGACAGGATGAACACTGAAGCTTTCTTT
TRBJ1-5 . TRBV19 TRBD1 CASSSQGEGNQPQHF TGTGCCAGTAGTAGCCAGGGGGAAGGTAATCAGCCCCAGCATTTT
TRBJ2-5 . TRBV5-1 . CASSLVLPGGSWETQYF TGCGCCAGCAGCTTGGTTCTCCCGGGGGGCAGCTGGGAGACCCAGTACTTC
TRBJ2-7 . TRBV4-1 . CASSQLVSYEQYF TGCGCCAGCAGCCAGCTAGTTTCCTACGAGCAGTACTTC
TRBJ1-6 . TRBV4-1 TRBD1 CASSQAKTGFNSPLHF TGCGCCAGCAGCCAAGCGAAGACAGGGTTTAATTCACCCCTCCACTTT
TRBJ2-3 . TRBV4-1 TRBD2 CASSRGLAEIFTDTQYF TGCGCCAGCAGCCGGGGACTAGCGGAGATCTTCACAGATACGCAGTATTTT
TRBJ1-4 . TRBV25-1 TRBD1 CASSHGTVNEKLFF TGTGCCAGCAGTCACGGGACAGTTAATGAAAAACTGTTTTTT
TRBJ2-1 . TRBV19 . CASSSGTYNEQFF TGTGCCAGTAGTAGCGGGACCTACAATGAGCAGTTCTTC
TRBJ2-7 . TRBV29-1 TRBD1 CSVPQRDRGFSVPYEQYF TGCAGCGTTCCCCAACGGGACAGGGGCTTCAGTGTGCCCTACGAGCAGTACTTC
TRBJ2-5 . TRBV19 . CASSPDKLATGTQYF TGTGCCAGTAGTCCTGATAAACTAGCTACCGGGACCCAGTACTTC
TRBJ2-2 . TRBV11-2 TRBD2 CASSRPGLAGLNTGELFF TGTGCCAGCTCTCGACCGGGACTAGCGGGCCTGAACACCGGGGAGCTGTTTTTT
TRBJ1-3 . TRBV19 . CATREMGNTIYF TGTGCCACTAGAGAGATGGGAAACACCATATATTTT
TRBJ2-7 . TRBV28 . CASSFGGFSYEQYF TGTGCCAGCAGTTTTGGCGGGTTCTCCTACGAGCAGTACTTC
TRBJ2-3 . TRBV11-2 TRBD2 CASSFVAGGQDTQYF TGTGCCAGCAGCTTTGTAGCGGGAGGGCAAGATACGCAGTATTTT
TRBJ2-2 . TRBV11-2 TRBD2 CASSIPGLARGELFF TGTGCCAGCAGCATTCCGGGACTAGCGCGCGGGGAGCTGTTTTTT
TRBJ2-5 . TRBV11-2 TRBD1 CASSRGHQETQYF TGTGCCAGCAGCAGGGGGCACCAAGAGACCCAGTACTTC
TRBJ1-1 . TRBV2 . CASRVKGGTEAFF TGTGCCAGCAGAGTTAAAGGGGGCACTGAAGCTTTCTTT
TRBJ2-5 . TRBV29-1 TRBD2 CSVVLGLAAQETQYF TGCAGCGTTGTGTTGGGACTAGCGGCACAAGAGACCCAGTACTTC
TRBJ2-2 . TRBV5-1 TRBD2 CASSLGSGRNTGELFF TGCGCCAGCAGCTTGGGTAGCGGGAGGAACACCGGGGAGCTGTTTTTT
TRBJ2-7 . TRBV5-1 . CASSLDGAPPYEQYF TGCGCCAGCAGCTTGGATGGGGCCCCCCCCTACGAGCAGTACTTC
TRBJ1-5 . TRBV10-2 . CASRNGAGANQPQHF TGCGCCAGCAGGAACGGGGCAGGGGCTAATCAGCCCCAGCATTTT
TRBJ1-2 . TRBV12-3/TRBV12-4 TRBD1 CASSLAGRDRTF TGTGCCAGCAGTTTAGCGGGCCGGGACAGGACCTTC
TRBJ2-1 . TRBV28 TRBD2 CASSLKFRLAGVRVGSYNEQFF TGTGCCAGCAGTTTAAAGTTTCGGCTAGCGGGAGTTAGGGTAGGCTCCTACAATGAGCAGTTCTTC
TRBJ1-5 . TRBV10-2 TRBD1 CASSERDRASNQPQHF TGCGCCAGCAGTGAGCGGGACAGGGCAAGCAATCAGCCCCAGCATTTT
TRBJ1-2 . TRBV6-1 . CASSEAGRGNGYTF TGTGCCAGCAGTGAAGCAGGCAGGGGTAATGGCTACACCTTC
TRBJ1-4 . TRBV30 TRBD1 CAWSKNRDREGEKLFF TGTGCCTGGAGTAAGAACCGGGACAGGGAAGGTGAAAAACTGTTTTTT